The 18 T cell receptor beta chains below were found in one sample sequenced in a study of blood T cell repertoires in COVID-19. Repertoires were generated with immunoSEQ multiplex PCR, while TCRdb's copy carries only in-frame clones and drops some. The data show 230,000 or so clones, with over 75% seen just once and 1.5% to 2% held by the top ten. Source material: peripheral blood. The receptors here all came from a man aged 40-49 years with active or convalescent COVID-19.

The V call is TRBV30, the J call TRBJ2-1; D remains unclear. CDR3 size: 14 residues. The V end was cut by 2 bases, the J end by 9 bases, with 17 bases between. The germline gives CDR1 GTSNPN, CDR2 SVGIG (reference sequence). The DNA of the CDR3 is TGTGCCTGGAGTCCGACTCCGGCAGATAGTGAGCAGTTCTTC. It yields the protein CAWSPTPADSEQFF.

The CDR3 sequence: CASRSGTSGVSSYNEQFF. The DNA of the CDR3 is TGTGCCAGCAGGTCCGGGACTAGCGGGGTTAGCTCCTACAATGAGCAGTTCTTC. The V and J genes are TRBV2 and TRBJ2-1; TRBD2 aligns across 13 bases. V lost 6 bases and J lost 0; bases outside the gene matches: 8. The CDR3 sequence is 18 residues long. CDR1 SNHLY and CDR2 FYNNEI come from the germline V gene.

The V gene is TRBV2, the J gene TRBJ1-6; no reliable D call. Germline assignment: CDR1 SNHLY and CDR2 FYNNEI. V lost 2 bases to trimming and J lost 0 bases, with 5 bases between them. This CDR3 is built from 15 residues. The CDR3: CASSESVSYNSPLHF. The CDR3 bases are TGTGCCAGCAGTGAATCAGTCTCCTATAATTCACCCCTCCACTTT.

This clone has only one observation. The chain links TRBV11-3 to TRBJ2-1; possible D gene TRBD2, 5 bases. V was pared by 1 base and J by 7 bases, with 14 bases between. The germline gives CDR1 SGHNT, CDR2 YENEEA. This CDR3 spans 15 amino acids. CDR3 amino acids: CASSLGPAPGNEQFF. The CDR3 nucleotides read TGTGCCAGCAGCTTAGGACCCGCCCCGGGGAATGAGCAGTTCTTC.

The chain has TRBV11-2 and TRBJ2-5, with a possible D match to TRBD2 (5 bases). V dropped 8 bases and J dropped 1 base, with 17 bases sitting between them. The CDR3 sequence is 15 residues long. Per the germline V gene, CDR1 is SGHAT and CDR2 is FQNNGV. The CDR3 nucleotides are TGTGCCAGCGGAATAGGTACGGGAATCCAAGAGACCCAGTACTTC. It specifies CASGIGTGIQETQYF.

The chain recombines TRBV4-2 with TRBJ2-1; TRBD2 aligns across 8 bases. The CDR3 contains 17 residues. Germline-derived CDR1 and CDR2 are LGHNA and YNFKEQ. V lost 2 bases and J lost 7; bases outside the gene matches: 13. This chain's CDR3 is CASSQLASGGYSNEQFF. The CDR3 DNA reads TGTGCCAGCAGCCAACTCGCCAGCGGGGGCTATAGTAATGAGCAGTTCTTC.

The CDR3 DNA reads as TGTGCCAGCAGTTTGATCCGGGGGGGCCGTGAGACCCAGTACTTC. This codes for CASSLIRGGRETQYF. The chain employs TRBV28 and TRBJ2-5, with 8 bases identical to TRBD2. Trimming took 3 bases from V and 5 from J; bases not matched to a gene: 8. The CDR3 runs 15 residues. The germline V gene has CDR1 MDHEN and CDR2 SYDVKM.

The chain links TRBV6-1 to TRBJ1-4, with 10 bases identical to TRBD1. Looked up from germline, CDR1 is MNHNS and CDR2 is SASEGT. The junction had 0 bases not matched to a gene; V was cut back by 3 bases and J by 11 bases. The CDR3 spans 12 residues. The CDR3 reads CASSEDRGKLFF. The CDR3 DNA sequence: TGTGCCAGCAGTGAGGACAGGGGGAAACTGTTTTTT.

This clone came up a few times. CDR3 in DNA: TGTGCCATCAGTTTTTCGGACATCTACAATGAGCAGTTCTTC. Amino acid sequence: CAISFSDIYNEQFF. The chain joins TRBV10-3 to TRBJ2-1; D perhaps matches TRBD1 (5 bases). Germline V gives CDR1 ENHRY, CDR2 SYGVKD. The CDR3 extends over 14 amino acids. V was pared by 5 bases and J by 3 bases, with 11 bases between.

The chain couples TRBV9 to TRBJ2-2; D not resolved. CDR3 size: 15 residues. Germline lookup yields CDR1 SGDLS and CDR2 YYNGEE. The V gene lost 2 bases and the J gene lost 4 bases, with 12 bases spanning the gap. The CDR3 DNA reads TGTGCCAGCAGCGTCCGCTTGAGTGGCACCGGGGAGCTGTTTTTT. Amino acids: CASSVRLSGTGELFF.

The chain links TRBV9 to TRBJ1-1, with D unclear. V dropped 0 bases and J dropped 6 bases, with 12 bases sitting between them. This CDR3 comprises 14 residues. In germline, CDR1 is SGDLS, CDR2 YYNGEE. The CDR3 is CASSVVYGSPEAFF. The CDR3 DNA reads as TGTGCCAGCAGCGTAGTATACGGGAGTCCTGAAGCTTTCTTT.

The genes are TRBV6-5 and TRBJ1-1, with 7 nucleotides matching TRBD1. In germline, CDR1 is MNHEY, CDR2 SVGAGI. The CDR3 consists of 14 residues. The V and J ends lost 6 bases and 5 bases, in that order; junction bases with no gene match: 9. The CDR3 protein is CASSGLTGSTEAFF. As DNA, the CDR3 is TGTGCCAGCAGCGGGCTGACAGGGTCGACTGAAGCTTTCTTT.

The V and J genes are TRBV18 and TRBJ1-2, with D perhaps TRBD1 (5 bases). CDR1 KGHSH and CDR2 LQKENI come from the germline V gene. The CDR3 has 12 amino acids. Trimming pared 4 bases from V and 9 bases from J, leaving 12 bases between. This chain's CDR3 is CASSLQAWSYTF. For the CDR3, the DNA is TGTGCCAGCTCACTACAGGCCTGGAGCTACACCTTC.

The V call is TRBV2, the J call TRBJ2-6; D is ambiguous. This CDR3 contains 15 residues. CDR1 is SNHLY, CDR2 FYNNEI, per germline. V was cut by 3 bases and J by 0 bases, with 6 bases left in between. CDR3 nucleotide sequence: TGTGCCAGCAGTGACCGTCGCTCTGGGGCCAACGTCCTGACTTTC. Protein: CASSDRRSGANVLTF.

V is TRBV18 and J is TRBJ1-4, with 7 bases that match TRBD1. Germline lookup yields CDR1 KGHSH and CDR2 LQKENI. The CDR3 runs 11 residues. The V and J ends lost 8 bases and 8 bases, in that order; junction bases with no gene match: 2. The CDR3 spells CASQGGEKLFF. The CDR3 DNA sequence: TGTGCCAGCCAAGGGGGCGAAAAACTGTTTTTT.

This CDR3 is CASSTMTGYEQYF. DNA for the CDR3: TGCGCCAGCAGCACAATGACAGGTTACGAGCAGTACTTC. The chain uses TRBV5-1 and TRBJ2-7, with D tentatively TRBD1 (6 bases). This CDR3 contains 13 residues. Germline assignment: CDR1 SGHRS and CDR2 YFSETQ. Trimming removed 4 bases from V and 4 bases from J, with 12 bases in between. The variable domain in full, completed from reference TRBV5-1 and TRBJ2-7, reads KAGVTQTPRYLIKTRGQQVTLSCSPISGHRSVSWYQQTPGQGLQFLFEYFSETQRNKGNFPGRFSGRQFSNSRSEMNVSTLELGDSALYLCASSTMTGYEQYFGPGTRLTVT.

The CDR3: CASSQGQGDGQPQHF. CDR3 in DNA: TGTGCCAGCAGCCAAGGACAGGGAGACGGTCAGCCCCAGCATTTT. V usage is TRBV4-2 and J usage is TRBJ1-5, with 7 bases aligning to TRBD1. Germline V gives CDR1 LGHNA, CDR2 YNFKEQ. V dropped 1 base and J dropped 6; count of bases not matched to a gene: 6. CDR3 length: 15 residues.

This sequence joins TRBV5-4 and TRBJ2-5, with 7 bases matching TRBD1. The germline V gene encodes CDR1 SGHNT and CDR2 YYREEE (reference sequence). V lost 4 bases to trimming and J lost 4 bases; unmatched junction nucleotides: 16. The CDR3 extends over 17 amino acids. CDR3 residues: CASSLNTGAGRGETQYF. CDR3 bases: TGTGCCAGCAGCCTGAACACAGGGGCCGGACGGGGAGAGACCCAGTACTTC.